Below are 11 T cell receptor beta chains sequenced from a single sample in a study of beta chain features in type 1 diabetes. Findings of the study overall: Moderate yet significant TCRB CDR3 shortening was seen in Type 1 diabetes patients in all four CD4+ subsets.

These TCRs are of unknown antigen specificity. Isolated RNA was reverse transcribed in full, so expressed TCRB transcripts were sequenced. Measured with immunoSEQ multiplex PCR; TCRdb has only the in-frame clones, and not every one. The data show 20,000 to 30,000 clones, 69% seen once. Specimen: Tregs from blood. These TCRs come from a man aged 18 to 35 with type 1 diabetes.

The chain recombines TRBV30 with TRBJ1-5; tentatively, D is TRBD1 (5 bases). The CDR3 runs 13 residues. The germline CDR1 and CDR2 sequences are GTSNPN and SVGIG (reference sequence). The V gene lost 2 bases and the J gene lost 5 bases, with 10 bases spanning the gap. The chain's CDR3 is CAWSSQGDQPQHF. The CDR3 DNA sequence: TGTGCCTGGAGTTCGCAGGGCGATCAGCCCCAGCATTTT. The variable domain in full, completed from reference TRBV30 and TRBJ1-5, reads SQTIHQWPATLVQPVGSPLSLECTVEGTSNPNLYWYRQAAGRGLQLLFYSVGIGQISSEVPQNLSASRPQDRQFILSSKKLLLSDSGFYLCAWSSQGDQPQHFGDGTRLSIL.

The genes are TRBV4-2 and TRBJ1-6, with D tentatively TRBD1 (5 bases). The germline CDR1 and CDR2 sequences are LGHNA and YNFKEQ. The CDR3 spans 16 residues. V lost 1 base to trimming and J lost 8 bases, with 15 bases between them. The CDR3 here is CASSQGEGLWYSPLHF. CDR3 coding DNA: TGTGCCAGCAGCCAAGGCGAGGGACTCTGGTATTCACCCCTCCACTTT.

This chain links TRBV30 with TRBJ1-1; D gene ambiguous. V dropped 4 bases and J dropped 9 bases, with 12 bases sitting between them. The length of the CDR3 is 11 residues. In germline, CDR1 is GTSNPN, CDR2 SVGIG (reference sequence). CDR3 sequence: CAWNYGLQAFF. The CDR3 nucleotides read TGTGCCTGGAATTACGGACTGCAAGCTTTCTTT.

CDR3 loop: CASSPARTGELFF. In DNA form, the CDR3 reads TGTGCCAGCAGCCCTGCGAGAACCGGGGAGCTGTTTTTT. The V call is TRBV5-4, the J call TRBJ2-2; no reliable D call. The ends were cut back, 4 bases at V and 5 bases at J, with 9 bases in the middle. Per germline, CDR1 SGHNT and CDR2 YYREEE (reference sequence). The CDR3 loop spans 13 amino acids.

V and J are TRBV7-9 and TRBJ2-1; D uncertain. Between the trimmed V and J ends, which lost 1 base and 6 bases, there was a span of 10 bases. The germline CDR1 and CDR2 sequences are SEHNR and FQNEAQ (reference sequence). The CDR3 consists of 14 residues. The CDR3 coding sequence is TGTGCCAGCAGCTTAGATCAGTTTACCAATGAGCAGTTCTTC. Protein product: CASSLDQFTNEQFF.

The rearrangement joins TRBV10-3 to TRBJ2-3, with D possibly TRBD2 on 6 matching bases. Deletions cut 3 bases from V and 4 bases from J, with 17 bases between. CDR3 length equals 16 residues. The germline CDR1 and CDR2 sequences are ENHRY and SYGVKD. Here the CDR3 reads CAISERREVSSDTQYF. The CDR3 bases are TGTGCCATCAGTGAAAGGAGGGAGGTATCCTCAGATACGCAGTATTTT.

The gene calls are TRBV2 and TRBJ2-7; tentative D call: TRBD2 (7 bases). V was trimmed by 7 bases and J by 7 bases, leaving 17 bases between them. Germline V gene sequence: CDR1 SNHLY, CDR2 FYNNEI. The CDR3 has 13 residues. CDR3: CASTSGLGGEQYF. The CDR3 nucleotides read TGTGCCAGCACCTCAGGACTAGGGGGTGAGCAGTACTTC.

J is TRBJ2-3 and V is TRBV5-4, with TRBD1 identical over 7 bases. The CDR3 length is 13 residues. After removal of 4 bases from V and 6 bases from J, the junction contained 5 bases not matched to a gene. Germline values: CDR1 SGHNT, CDR2 YYREEE (reference sequence). CDR3 bases: TGTGCCAGCAGCCGGGACAGCCAGGATACGCAGTATTTT. Translated, it gives CASSRDSQDTQYF.

This clone was seen a handful of times. The chain uses TRBV25-1 and TRBJ1-5; 10 bases line up with TRBD1. The CDR3 runs to 14 residues. Germline assignment: CDR1 MGHDK and CDR2 SYGVNS. J lost 5 bases, V lost 9 bases, and 7 bases had no gene match. In nucleotides, the CDR3 is TGTGCCAGTTCCCTGACAGGGGGCGATCAGCCCCAGCATTTT. Protein: CASSLTGGDQPQHF.

The chain combines TRBV9 with TRBJ2-6; D might be TRBD1 (6 bases). Germline assignment: CDR1 SGDLS and CDR2 YYNGEE. The CDR3 length is 18 residues. Trimming took 2 bases from V and 0 from J, leaving 15 bases between them. CDR3 bases: TGTGCCAGCAGCGTCTCCGGGACATGGACCTCTGGGGCCAACGTCCTGACTTTC. Translating it yields CASSVSGTWTSGANVLTF. Full variable domain (missing parts from reference TRBV9 and TRBJ2-6): DSGVTQTPKHLITATGQRVTLRCSPRSGDLSVYWYQQSLDQGLQFLIQYYNGEERAKGNILERFSAQQFPDLHSELNLSSLELGDSALYFCASSVSGTWTSGANVLTFGAGSRLTVL.

The J gene is TRBJ2-7, the V gene TRBV18, with 7 bases matching TRBD1. Germline-derived CDR1 and CDR2 are KGHSH and LQKENI. This CDR3 region has 14 residues. The V and J ends lost 5 bases and 2 bases, in that order; junction bases with no gene match: 6. The CDR3 nucleotides read TGTGCCAGCTCATTTTTGGACAGGCCCTACGAGCAGTACTTC. The encoded protein is CASSFLDRPYEQYF.